This T cell receptor beta chain was obtained from a study of blood T cells in healthy people across ages. V dropped 0 bases and J dropped 8 bases, with 10 bases sitting between them. Germline CDR1 reads WNHNN; CDR2 reads SYGVQD (reference sequence). CDR3 length equals 13 residues. Combining a sample-barcoded 5' primer with a J-beta primer mix, a second PCR ran for 7 to 11 cycles. TCRdb passed the 5' RACE reads through MiXCR, listing each CDR3 protein once. The sample shows some 750,000 distinct CDR3 sequences, roughly 20% of them seen only once. The rearrangement uses TRBV10-1 and TRBJ1-2, with D perhaps TRBD1 (6 bases). Sequencing was performed on blood. The clonotype originates from a man aged 70-80 years in good health. The CDR3 region has the DNA TGCGCCAGCAGTGAGTCACAGGGAATGGGCTACACCTTC. It is translated as CASSESQGMGYTF.